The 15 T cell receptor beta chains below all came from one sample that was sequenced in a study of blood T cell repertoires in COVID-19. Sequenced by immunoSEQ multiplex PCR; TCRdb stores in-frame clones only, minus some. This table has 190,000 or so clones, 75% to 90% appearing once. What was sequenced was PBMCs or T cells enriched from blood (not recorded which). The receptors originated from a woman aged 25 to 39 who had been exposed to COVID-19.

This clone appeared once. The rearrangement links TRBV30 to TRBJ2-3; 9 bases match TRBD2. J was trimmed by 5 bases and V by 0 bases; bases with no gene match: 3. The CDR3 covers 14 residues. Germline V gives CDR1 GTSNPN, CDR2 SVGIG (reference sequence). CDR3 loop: CAWSVGGGGDTQYF. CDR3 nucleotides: TGTGCCTGGAGTGTAGGCGGGGGGGGAGATACGCAGTATTTT.

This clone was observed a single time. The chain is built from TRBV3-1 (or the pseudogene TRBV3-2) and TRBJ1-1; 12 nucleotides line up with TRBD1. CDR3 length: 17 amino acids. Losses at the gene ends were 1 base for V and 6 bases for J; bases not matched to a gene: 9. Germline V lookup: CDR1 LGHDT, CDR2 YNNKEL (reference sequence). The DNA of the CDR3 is TGTGCCAGCAGCCAAGGGTTCACCGGGACAGGGGGCCCTGAAGCTTTCTTT. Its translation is CASSQGFTGTGGPEAFF.

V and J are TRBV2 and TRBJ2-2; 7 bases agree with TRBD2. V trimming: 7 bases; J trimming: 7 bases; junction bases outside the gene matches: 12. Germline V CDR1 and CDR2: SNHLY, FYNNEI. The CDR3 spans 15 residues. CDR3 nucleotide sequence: TGTGCCAGCAAACCCCTAGCGGCCCTGGGCGGGGAGCTGTTTTTT. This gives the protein CASKPLAALGGELFF.

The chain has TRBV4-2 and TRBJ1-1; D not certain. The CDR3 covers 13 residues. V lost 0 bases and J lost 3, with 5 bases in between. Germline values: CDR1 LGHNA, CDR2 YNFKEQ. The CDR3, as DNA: TGTGCCAGCAGCCAAGAACGGTACACTGAAGCTTTCTTT. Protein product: CASSQERYTEAFF.

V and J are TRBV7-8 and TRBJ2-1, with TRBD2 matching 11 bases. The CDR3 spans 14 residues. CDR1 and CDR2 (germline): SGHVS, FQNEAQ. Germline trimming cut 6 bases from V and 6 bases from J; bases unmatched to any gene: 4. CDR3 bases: TGTGCCAGCAGTTTTAGCGGGGGGGCCAATGAGCAGTTCTTC. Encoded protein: CASSFSGGANEQFF.

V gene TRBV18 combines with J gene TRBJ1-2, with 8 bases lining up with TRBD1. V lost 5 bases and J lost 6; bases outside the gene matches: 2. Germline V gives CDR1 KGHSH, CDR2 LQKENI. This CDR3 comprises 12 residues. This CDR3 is CASSSDRDGYTF. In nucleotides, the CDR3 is TGTGCCAGCTCATCGGACAGGGATGGCTACACCTTC.

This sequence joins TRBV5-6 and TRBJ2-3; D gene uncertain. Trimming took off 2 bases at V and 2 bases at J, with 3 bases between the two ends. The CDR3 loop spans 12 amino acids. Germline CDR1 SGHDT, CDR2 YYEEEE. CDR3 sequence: CASSFSTDTQYF. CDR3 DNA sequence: TGTGCCAGCAGCTTCTCCACAGATACGCAGTATTTT. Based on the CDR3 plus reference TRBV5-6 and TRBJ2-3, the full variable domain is DAGVTQSPTHLIKTRGQQVTLRCSPKSGHDTVSWYQQALGQGPQFIFQYYEEEERQRGNFPDRFSGHQFPNYSSELNVNALLLGDSALYLCASSFSTDTQYFGPGTRLTVL.

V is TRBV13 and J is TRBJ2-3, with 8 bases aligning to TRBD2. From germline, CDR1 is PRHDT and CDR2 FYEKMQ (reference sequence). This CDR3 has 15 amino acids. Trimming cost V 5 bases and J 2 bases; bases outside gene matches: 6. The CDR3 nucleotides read TGTGCCAGCAGCCCTACGGGACTAGTCACAGATACGCAGTATTTT. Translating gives CASSPTGLVTDTQYF.

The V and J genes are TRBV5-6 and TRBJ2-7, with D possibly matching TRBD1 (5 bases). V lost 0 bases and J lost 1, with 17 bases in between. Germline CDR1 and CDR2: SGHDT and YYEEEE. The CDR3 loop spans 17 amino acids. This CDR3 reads CASSLGGLVLRSYEQYF. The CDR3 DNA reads TGTGCCAGCAGCTTGGGGGGCCTTGTTTTAAGGTCCTACGAGCAGTACTTC.

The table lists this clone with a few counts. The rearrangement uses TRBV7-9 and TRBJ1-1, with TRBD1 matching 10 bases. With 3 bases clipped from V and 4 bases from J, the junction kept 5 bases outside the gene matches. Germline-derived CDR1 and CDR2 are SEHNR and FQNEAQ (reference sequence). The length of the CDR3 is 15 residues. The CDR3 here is CASSFPTGGPTEAFF. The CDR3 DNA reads TGTGCCAGCAGCTTCCCGACAGGGGGCCCCACTGAAGCTTTCTTT.

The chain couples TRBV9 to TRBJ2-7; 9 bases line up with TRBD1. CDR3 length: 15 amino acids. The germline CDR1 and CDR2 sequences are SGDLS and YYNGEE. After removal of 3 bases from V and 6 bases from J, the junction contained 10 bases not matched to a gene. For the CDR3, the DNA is TGTGCCAGCAGCGAGGGGACAGGGCTTTATCGCGAGCAGTACTTC. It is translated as CASSEGTGLYREQYF.

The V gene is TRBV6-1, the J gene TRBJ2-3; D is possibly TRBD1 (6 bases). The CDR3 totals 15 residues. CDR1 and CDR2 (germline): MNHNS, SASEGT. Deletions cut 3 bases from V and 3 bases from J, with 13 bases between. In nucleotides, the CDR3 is TGTGCCAGCAGTGATCAGGGGACGAAGACAGATACGCAGTATTTT. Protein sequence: CASSDQGTKTDTQYF.

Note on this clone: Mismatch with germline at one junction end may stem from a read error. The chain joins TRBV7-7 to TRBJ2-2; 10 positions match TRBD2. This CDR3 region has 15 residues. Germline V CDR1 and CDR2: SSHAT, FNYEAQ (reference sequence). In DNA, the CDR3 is TGTGCTAGCAGCCAAGCGGGGGGGCAAACCGGGGAGCTGTTTTTT. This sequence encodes CASSQAGGQTGELFF.

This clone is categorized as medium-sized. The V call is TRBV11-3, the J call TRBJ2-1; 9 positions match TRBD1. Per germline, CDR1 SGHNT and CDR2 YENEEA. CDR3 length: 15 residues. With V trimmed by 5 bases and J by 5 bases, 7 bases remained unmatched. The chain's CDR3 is CASSTGQGKDNEQFF. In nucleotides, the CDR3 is TGTGCCAGCAGCACGGGACAGGGAAAGGACAATGAGCAGTTCTTC.

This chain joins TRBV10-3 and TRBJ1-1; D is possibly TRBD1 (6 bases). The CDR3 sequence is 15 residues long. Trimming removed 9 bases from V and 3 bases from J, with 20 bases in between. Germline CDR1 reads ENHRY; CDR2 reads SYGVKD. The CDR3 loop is CAIGGAPGVDTEAFF. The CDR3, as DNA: TGTGCCATTGGGGGGGCTCCTGGGGTGGACACTGAAGCTTTCTTT.